This passage covers 11 T cell receptor beta chains from one sample sequenced in a study of cytomegalovirus exposure and HLA in healthy donors. Sequenced by immunoSEQ multiplex PCR; TCRdb stores in-frame clones only, minus some. The sample holds hundreds of thousands of clones, roughly 90% seen once. The sample taken for sequencing was PBMCs. Source of these receptors: a woman aged 18-29 years in good health and CMV-seronegative.

The chain employs TRBV5-1 and TRBJ2-3; D perhaps matches TRBD2 (5 bases). V lost 4 bases and J 5 bases, leaving 23 bases between the germline ends. Germline CDR1 reads SGHRS; CDR2 reads YFSETQ. The length of the CDR3 is 17 residues. The CDR3 loop is CASSAILVSSREDTQYF. The CDR3 DNA follows: TGCGCCAGCAGCGCCATACTAGTCTCCTCACGGGAAGATACGCAGTATTTT.

The chain recombines TRBV7-9 with TRBJ2-7, with unresolved D. V lost 3 bases and J 2 bases, leaving 11 bases between the germline ends. The CDR3 runs to 14 residues. Germline CDR1 reads SEHNR; CDR2 reads FQNEAQ (reference sequence). The CDR3 DNA reads TGTGCCAGCAGCTTGTCGAGCAGGCCCTACGAGCAGTACTTC. Translation: CASSLSSRPYEQYF.

The chain carries TRBV4-2 and TRBJ2-1; 10 bases line up with TRBD2. Germline CDR1 and CDR2: LGHNA and YNFKEQ. The CDR3 totals 16 residues. J gave up 7 bases and V 4 bases, and 10 bases lay outside the gene matches. The CDR3 protein is CASSPSTSGNWNEQFF. DNA for the CDR3: TGTGCCAGCAGCCCGTCCACTAGCGGGAATTGGAATGAGCAGTTCTTC.

This clone occurred once. The junction shows a germline mismatch at one end, possibly a read error. Other DNA sequences in this sample translate to the same CDR3. This chain joins TRBV30 and TRBJ2-5; the match to TRBD2 covers 10 bases. This CDR3 is 15 amino acids long. Germline V gene sequence: CDR1 GTSNPN, CDR2 SVGIG (reference sequence). The CDR3 spells CAWSVAGGPRETQYF. Here the CDR3 DNA reads TGTGCTTGGAGTGTAGCGGGAGGACCCAGGGAGACCCAGTACTTC.

This clone was recorded only once. The V gene is TRBV6-5, the J gene TRBJ2-7; a possible D gene is TRBD1 (6 bases). The germline CDR1 and CDR2 sequences are MNHEY and SVGAGI. This CDR3 region has 14 residues. V was cut by 2 bases and J by 2 bases, with 10 bases left in between. CDR3 coding DNA: TGTGCCAGCAGTTACGATTGGGACACCTACGAGCAGTACTTC. Its translation is CASSYDWDTYEQYF.

The chain has TRBV5-5 and TRBJ2-3, with D tentatively TRBD2 (6 bases). The CDR3 is made up of 17 amino acids. V lost 3 bases, J lost 0 bases, and 17 bases lay in between. The germline V gene has CDR1 SGHKS and CDR2 YYEKEE (reference sequence). CDR3 sequence: CASSSMGYRESTDTQYF. In DNA, the CDR3 is TGTGCCAGCAGCTCTATGGGGTACCGGGAGAGCACAGATACGCAGTATTTT.

The sample holds many counts of this clone. This sequence joins TRBV5-5 and TRBJ1-6, with 8 bases lining up with TRBD1. Germline CDR1 and CDR2: SGHKS and YYEKEE (reference sequence). The CDR3 consists of 15 residues. The V segment lost 4 bases and the J segment 8 bases; nucleotides outside the gene matches: 8. The DNA for the CDR3 is TGTGCCAGCAGCCAATGGGGACAGGAGGATTCACCCCTCCACTTT. Translated: CASSQWGQEDSPLHF.

J is TRBJ1-2 and V is TRBV7-8; 8 positions agree with TRBD1. Losses at the gene ends were 4 bases for V and 6 bases for J; bases not matched to a gene: 13. CDR3 size: 16 residues. Germline CDR1 and CDR2: SGHVS and FQNEAQ. CDR3 sequence (DNA): TGTGCCAGCAGCTCGCTTGTGGGACAGGTAACCGATGGCTACACCTTC. Protein sequence: CASSSLVGQVTDGYTF.

The J gene is TRBJ2-7, the V gene TRBV7-9; 10 nucleotides align to TRBD1. J was trimmed by 9 bases and V by 5 bases; bases with no gene match: 16. Looked up from germline, CDR1 is SEHNR and CDR2 is FQNEAQ (reference sequence). This CDR3 has 16 amino acids. CDR3 in amino acids: CASSPWDRGLRVGQYF. As DNA, the CDR3 is TGTGCCAGCAGCCCTTGGGACAGGGGCCTTCGTGTTGGGCAGTACTTC.

J is TRBJ1-1 and V is TRBV6-1; D is undetermined. The CDR3 has 14 amino acids. The germline CDR1 and CDR2 sequences are MNHNS and SASEGT. Trimming stripped 3 bases from V and 8 bases from J, with 16 bases between. DNA of the CDR3: TGTGCCAGCAGTGAGCCCCGAATCGCGCTAGAAGCTTTCTTT. Translated: CASSEPRIALEAFF.

This clone turned up a few times. The V call is TRBV25-1, the J call TRBJ2-7, with a tentative D call TRBD2 (5 bases). This CDR3 is built from 16 residues. Germline V gives CDR1 MGHDK, CDR2 SYGVNS. Trimming took 6 bases from V and 0 from J, leaving 18 bases between them. This chain's CDR3 is CASSRFSAGSSYEQYF. The CDR3 region has the DNA TGTGCCAGCAGCAGGTTTAGTGCTGGGAGCTCCTACGAGCAGTACTTC.